The 25 T cell receptor beta chains below all came from one sample that was sequenced in a study of graft-versus-host responses after intestinal transplantation. These receptors' antigens are unknown. Libraries were prepared by immunoSEQ multiplex PCR; TCRdb keeps only in-frame clonotypes and omits some of them. The sample lists around 100,000 clones, 91% seen once, with under 0.2% in the top ten. The starting material was unstimulated CD4+ T cells sorted from spleen or lymph node cells, obtained before transplant. Source of these receptors: a human donor who was the organ donor for an intestinal transplant.

This chain links TRBV19 with TRBJ2-5; TRBD2 agrees at 8 bases. The CDR3 covers 17 residues. V lost 8 bases and J lost 7; bases outside the gene matches: 21. CDR1 and CDR2 (germline): LNHDA, SQIVND (reference sequence). The CDR3 reads CASRPGGGSLKRGTQYF. The DNA for the CDR3 is TGTGCCAGTCGGCCCGGGGGGGGGAGCCTCAAAAGAGGGACCCAGTACTTC.

The chain recombines TRBV9 with TRBJ1-2; 7 bases agree with TRBD1. J lost 3 bases, V lost 0 bases, and 5 bases had no gene match. The germline gives CDR1 SGDLS, CDR2 YYNGEE. CDR3 size: 15 residues. The CDR3 loop is CASSVEAGGHYGYTF. In DNA form, the CDR3 reads TGTGCCAGCAGCGTAGAGGCAGGGGGGCACTATGGCTACACCTTC.

This clone was seen just once. The gene calls are TRBV15 and TRBJ1-5; 7 bases agree with TRBD1. This CDR3 has 15 residues. Germline values: CDR1 LNHNV, CDR2 YYDKDF (reference sequence). V trimming: 3 bases; J trimming: 4 bases; junction bases outside the gene matches: 6. CDR3 protein: CATSRNTGENQPQHF. For the CDR3, the DNA is TGTGCCACCAGCAGGAACACAGGGGAGAATCAGCCCCAGCATTTT. Full variable domain (outside the CDR3, taken from reference TRBV15 and TRBJ1-5): DAMVIQNPRYQVTQFGKPVTLSCSQTLNHNVMYWYQQKSSQAPKLLFHYYDKDFNNEADTPDNFQSRRPNTSFCFLDIRSPGLGDTAMYLCATSRNTGENQPQHFGDGTRLSIL.

CDR3 region: CASSLSGQRFTEAFF. In nucleotides, the CDR3 is TGCGCCAGCAGCTTGAGTGGACAGAGGTTTACTGAAGCTTTCTTT. This chain links TRBV5-1 with TRBJ1-1, with a tentative D call TRBD1 (6 bases). Germline values: CDR1 SGHRS, CDR2 YFSETQ. The CDR3 extends over 15 amino acids. Trimming shortened V by 1 base and J by 5 bases, and 15 bases separated the two germline ends. Supplemented by reference TRBV5-1 and TRBJ1-1, the full variable domain reads KAGVTQTPRYLIKTRGQQVTLSCSPISGHRSVSWYQQTPGQGLQFLFEYFSETQRNKGNFPGRFSGRQFSNSRSEMNVSTLELGDSALYLCASSLSGQRFTEAFFGQGTRLTVV.

The chain combines TRBV5-8 with TRBJ1-2, with D unclear. The V and J ends lost 2 bases and 5 bases respectively, with 16 bases between them. Looked up from germline, CDR1 is SGHTS and CDR2 is YDEGEE. The CDR3 has 15 amino acids. The CDR3 is CASSFRRRSDYGYTF. CDR3 DNA sequence: TGTGCCAGCAGCTTTCGGAGGCGGTCAGATTATGGCTACACCTTC.

The chain joins TRBV9 to TRBJ2-5; 8 nucleotides align to TRBD2. Unmatched junction bases numbered 7, after V lost 4 bases and J lost 2 bases. Per the germline V gene, CDR1 is SGDLS and CDR2 is YYNGEE. The CDR3 is 15 residues long. The CDR3 loop is CASSSQAGVQETQYF. CDR3 DNA sequence: TGTGCCAGCAGCTCCCAAGCGGGGGTACAAGAGACCCAGTACTTC.

The V call is TRBV4-1, the J call TRBJ1-6; 7 nucleotides line up with TRBD1. CDR3 length: 17 residues. From germline, CDR1 is MGHRA and CDR2 YSYEKL. V trimming: 1 base; J trimming: 10 bases; junction bases outside the gene matches: 13. CDR3 in DNA: TGCGCCAGCAGCCAAGTATTAAGGGACAGTTACGTATCACCCCTCCACTTT. Amino acid sequence: CASSQVLRDSYVSPLHF.

The chain combines TRBV25-1 with TRBJ2-7; 8 bases are a match to TRBD2. CDR1 is MGHDK and CDR2 is SYGVNS in the germline V gene. V lost 3 bases and J lost 6; bases outside the gene matches: 16. The CDR3 totals 17 residues. This chain's CDR3 is CASSDTPGGGKASEQYF. The DNA for the CDR3 is TGTGCCAGCAGTGACACCCCCGGGGGGGGGAAGGCAAGCGAGCAGTACTTC.

The rearrangement joins TRBV4-3 to TRBJ1-1, with 7 bases aligning to TRBD1. Germline V gene data show CDR1 as LGHNA and CDR2 as YSLEER. Unmatched junction bases numbered 4, after V lost 6 bases and J lost 0 bases. There are 14 residues in the CDR3. CDR3 nucleotide sequence: TGCGCCAGCAGTTTCACAGGGGTGAACACTGAAGCTTTCTTT. Translation gives CASSFTGVNTEAFF.

This chain joins TRBV4-3 and TRBJ1-1, with D perhaps TRBD1 (5 bases). From germline, CDR1 is LGHNA and CDR2 YSLEER. V shed 0 bases and J shed 0 bases, with 8 bases lying between them. The CDR3 consists of 15 residues. In DNA, the CDR3 is TGCGCCAGCAGCCAAGATTTCAGGGTGAACACTGAAGCTTTCTTT. Amino acid sequence: CASSQDFRVNTEAFF.

The chain has TRBV7-2 and TRBJ2-7; the match to TRBD2 covers 11 bases. V lost 5 bases and J lost 2; bases outside the gene matches: 5. In germline, CDR1 is SGHTA, CDR2 FQGNSA. The CDR3 is 15 amino acids. The CDR3 DNA follows: TGTGCCAGCAGCCTGACTAGCGGGACCACCTACGAGCAGTACTTC. It translates to CASSLTSGTTYEQYF.

This CDR3 is CASGGTGSSYEQYF. DNA of the CDR3: TGTGCCAGCGGCGGGACAGGGAGCTCCTACGAGCAGTACTTC. This chain links TRBV7-6 with TRBJ2-7; the match to TRBD1 covers 9 bases. The CDR3 sequence is 14 residues long. V shed 8 bases, J shed 0 bases, and the junction held 5 bases outside the gene matches. Germline CDR1 is SGHVS and CDR2 is FNYEAQ.

The chain joins TRBV28 to TRBJ2-1, with 11 positions matching TRBD2. V lost 9 bases to trimming and J lost 7 bases; unmatched junction nucleotides: 5. Germline V gene lookup returns CDR1 MDHEN and CDR2 SYDVKM. The CDR3 has 13 amino acids. In DNA, the CDR3 is TGTGCCAGTCTAGCGGGGGGTATGAATGAGCAGTTCTTC. This translates into CASLAGGMNEQFF.

The rearrangement joins TRBV6-5 to TRBJ1-2; maybe TRBD1 (6 bases). The ends were cut back, 4 bases at V and 6 bases at J, with 15 bases in the middle. CDR1 and CDR2 (germline): MNHEY, SVGAGI. The CDR3 is 14 residues long. This chain's CDR3 is CASSSGTLVNGYTF. The DNA of the CDR3 is TGTGCCAGCAGTTCCGGGACACTGGTTAATGGCTACACCTTC.

This chain links TRBV4-3 with TRBJ2-2; D might be TRBD2 (5 bases). Deletions cut 2 bases from V and 1 base from J, with 11 bases between. Germline loops: CDR1 LGHNA, CDR2 YSLEER. The CDR3 runs to 16 residues. CDR3 nucleotide sequence: TGCGCCAGCAGCCAACGGCGGACTTTGAACACCGGGGAGCTGTTTTTT. It is translated as CASSQRRTLNTGELFF.

V and J are TRBV2 and TRBJ1-2; D gene ambiguous. Germline lookup yields CDR1 SNHLY and CDR2 FYNNEI. The CDR3 consists of 13 residues. V was trimmed by 6 bases and J by 6 bases, leaving 14 bases between them. CDR3 bases: TGTGCCAGCAGCGTCTCTTCCGCGGATGGCTACACCTTC. Protein sequence: CASSVSSADGYTF.

Only one count was recorded for this clone. The V call is TRBV28, the J call TRBJ1-2; 10 nucleotides match TRBD1. The CDR3 length is 15 residues. The germline V gene encodes CDR1 MDHEN and CDR2 SYDVKM. The V segment lost 5 bases and the J segment 10 bases; nucleotides outside the gene matches: 13. In nucleotides, the CDR3 is TGTGCCAGCAGTGCCCCCGGGACAGGGGATATGACCTACACCTTC. Translated, it gives CASSAPGTGDMTYTF.

This clone was recorded only once. V gene TRBV5-1 combines with J gene TRBJ2-3, with D maybe TRBD2 (6 bases). V lost 0 bases, J lost 4 bases, and 12 bases lay in between. The CDR3 consists of 15 residues. Germline V lookup: CDR1 SGHRS, CDR2 YFSETQ. For the CDR3, the DNA is TGCGCCAGCAGCTTGGTAGGCGGGGTGGCAGATACGCAGTATTTT. Translating it yields CASSLVGGVADTQYF.

This clone appeared a single time. The V gene is TRBV15, the J gene TRBJ1-5; D remains unclear. The V end lost 0 bases, the J end lost 5 bases, and 2 bases lay between the germline ends. The CDR3 extends over 12 amino acids. Germline V lookup: CDR1 LNHNV, CDR2 YYDKDF (reference sequence). This chain's CDR3 is CATSRDYQPQHF. CDR3 sequence (DNA): TGTGCCACCAGCAGAGACTATCAGCCCCAGCATTTT.

This chain connects TRBV7-2 to TRBJ2-3, with 7 bases identical to TRBD1. Germline V gene lookup returns CDR1 SGHTA and CDR2 FQGNSA. The CDR3 is made up of 15 amino acids. Trimming removed 6 bases from V and 4 bases from J; junction bases left unmatched: 10. In DNA, the CDR3 is TGTGCCAGCAGTCTAGCAGGGGGATTCGCAGATACGCAGTATTTT. Protein: CASSLAGGFADTQYF. The variable domain in full, with the rest retrieved from reference TRBV7-2 and TRBJ2-3, is GAGVSQSPSNKVTEKGKDVELRCDPISGHTALYWYRQSLGQGLEFLIYFQGNSAPDKSGLPSDRFSAERTGGSVSTLTIQRTQQEDSAVYLCASSLAGGFADTQYFGPGTRLTVL.

The J gene is TRBJ2-2, the V gene TRBV4-3; D is ambiguous. The ends were cut back, 3 bases at V and 10 bases at J, with 18 bases in the middle. This CDR3 has 15 residues. From germline, CDR1 is LGHNA and CDR2 YSLEER. The CDR3: CASSQLPGSQEELFF. CDR3 DNA: TGCGCCAGCAGCCAGCTCCCGGGTAGCCAAGAGGAGCTGTTTTTT.

The chain links TRBV5-1 to TRBJ2-1, with 11 bases matching TRBD2. V lost 4 bases, J lost 3 bases, and 9 bases stayed unmatched. There are 17 residues in the CDR3. The germline V gene encodes CDR1 SGHRS and CDR2 YFSETQ. CDR3 sequence: CASSNFPSGGIYNEQFF. As DNA, the CDR3 is TGCGCCAGCAGCAATTTCCCTAGCGGGGGGATCTACAATGAGCAGTTCTTC.

The V call is TRBV4-2, the J call TRBJ2-7, with D unresolved. The V gene's germline CDR1 is LGHNA and CDR2 YNFKEQ. The CDR3 has 12 residues. Trimming pared 1 base from V and 4 bases from J, leaving 5 bases between. CDR3 nucleotide sequence: TGTGCCAGCAGCCAAGGCAGGTACGAGCAGTACTTC. It specifies CASSQGRYEQYF.

The rearrangement uses TRBV7-2 and TRBJ2-7, with 9 bases matching TRBD2. The CDR3 is made up of 14 amino acids. Losses at the gene ends were 7 bases for V and 4 bases for J; bases not matched to a gene: 8. CDR1 SGHTA and CDR2 FQGNSA come from the germline V gene. The CDR3 loop is CASTLGSGGYEQYF. The DNA for the CDR3 is TGTGCCAGCACCCTGGGTAGCGGGGGATACGAGCAGTACTTC.

The chain has TRBV6-5 and TRBJ2-5, with D unclear. The CDR3 extends over 13 amino acids. Trimming stripped 8 bases from V and 2 bases from J, with 12 bases between. Germline V gene lookup returns CDR1 MNHEY and CDR2 SVGAGI. The CDR3 DNA is TGTGCCAGCCGAAGCCGGGTACAAGAGACCCAGTACTTC. This translates into CASRSRVQETQYF.